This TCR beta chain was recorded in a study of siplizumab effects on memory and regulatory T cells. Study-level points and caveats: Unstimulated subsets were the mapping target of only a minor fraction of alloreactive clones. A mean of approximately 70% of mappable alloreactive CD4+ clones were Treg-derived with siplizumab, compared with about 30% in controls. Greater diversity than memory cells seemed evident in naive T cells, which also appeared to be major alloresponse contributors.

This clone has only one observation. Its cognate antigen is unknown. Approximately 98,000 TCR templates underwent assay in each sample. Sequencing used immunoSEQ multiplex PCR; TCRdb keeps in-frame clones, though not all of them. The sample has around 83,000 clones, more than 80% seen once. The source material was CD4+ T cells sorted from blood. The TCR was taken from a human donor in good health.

The CDR3 DNA follows: TGCGCCAGCAGCCAAATTTGGGATCAAGGAGGCACAGATACGCAGTATTTT. It is translated as CASSQIWDQGGTDTQYF. The chain employs TRBV4-1 and TRBJ2-3; no reliable D call. Germline CDR1 MGHRA, CDR2 YSYEKL. This CDR3 spans 17 amino acids. V lost 2 bases and J 1 base, leaving 16 bases between the germline ends.